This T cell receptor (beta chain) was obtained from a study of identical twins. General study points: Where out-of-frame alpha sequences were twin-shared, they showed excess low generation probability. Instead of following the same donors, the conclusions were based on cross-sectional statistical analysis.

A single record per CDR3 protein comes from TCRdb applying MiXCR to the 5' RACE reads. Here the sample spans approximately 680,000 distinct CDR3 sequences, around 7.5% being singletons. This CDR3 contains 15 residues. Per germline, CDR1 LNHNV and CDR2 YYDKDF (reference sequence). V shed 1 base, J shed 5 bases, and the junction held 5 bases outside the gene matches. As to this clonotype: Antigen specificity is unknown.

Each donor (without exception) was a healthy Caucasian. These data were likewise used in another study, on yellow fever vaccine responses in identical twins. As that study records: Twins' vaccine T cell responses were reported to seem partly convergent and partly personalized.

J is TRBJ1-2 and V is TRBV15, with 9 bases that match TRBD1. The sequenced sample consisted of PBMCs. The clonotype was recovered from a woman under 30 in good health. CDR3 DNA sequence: TGTGCCACCAGCAGAGGAGGGGGACAGGGTTATGGCTACACCTTC. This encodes CATSRGGGQGYGYTF. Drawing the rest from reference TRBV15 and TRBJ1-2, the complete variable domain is DAMVIQNPRYQVTQFGKPVTLSCSQTLNHNVMYWYQQKSSQAPKLLFHYYDKDFNNEADTPDNFQSRRPNTSFCFLDIRSPGLGDTAMYLCATSRGGGQGYGYTFGSGTRLTVV.